This T cell receptor beta chain comes out of a study of memory CD4+ T cells and cytomegalovirus serostatus. Whole-study findings and limits: The CMV-associated TCR signature appears largely within the CD4+ memory repertoire.

Sequencing was performed with immunoSEQ multiplex PCR; in TCRdb, only in-frame clones are kept and a portion is missing. There are nearly 50,000 clones in the sample; 78% occur only once, and 0.75% to 0.9% lies in the top ten. The sort gate was single viable CD3+CD4+CD8-CD45RO+ cells for memory CD4+ T cells. About this clone itself: Its antigen is as yet unknown.

Trimming removed 0 bases from V and 5 bases from J, with 15 bases in between. Germline values: CDR1 SGDLS, CDR2 YYNGEE. There are 15 residues in the CDR3. Source material: memory CD4+ T cells from blood. The rearrangement uses TRBV9 and TRBJ2-7; weak D call: TRBD2 (6 bases). The sequence was collected from an adult in good health and CMV-seronegative. The CDR3 reads CASSVGQVPSDEQYF. The CDR3, as DNA: TGTGCCAGCAGCGTAGGGCAGGTCCCTAGCGACGAGCAGTACTTC.